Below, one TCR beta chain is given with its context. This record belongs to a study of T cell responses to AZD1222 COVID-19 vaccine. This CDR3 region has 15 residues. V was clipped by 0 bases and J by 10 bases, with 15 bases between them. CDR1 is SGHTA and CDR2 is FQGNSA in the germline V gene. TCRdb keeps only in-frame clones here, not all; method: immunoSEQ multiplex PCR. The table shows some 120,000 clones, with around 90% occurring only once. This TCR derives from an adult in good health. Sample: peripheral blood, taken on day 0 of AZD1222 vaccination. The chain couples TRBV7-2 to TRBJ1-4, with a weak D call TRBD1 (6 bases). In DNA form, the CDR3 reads TGTGCCAGCAGCTTAGCGCGAGGGGGATTTGGAAAACTGTTTTTT. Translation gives CASSLARGGFGKLFF.